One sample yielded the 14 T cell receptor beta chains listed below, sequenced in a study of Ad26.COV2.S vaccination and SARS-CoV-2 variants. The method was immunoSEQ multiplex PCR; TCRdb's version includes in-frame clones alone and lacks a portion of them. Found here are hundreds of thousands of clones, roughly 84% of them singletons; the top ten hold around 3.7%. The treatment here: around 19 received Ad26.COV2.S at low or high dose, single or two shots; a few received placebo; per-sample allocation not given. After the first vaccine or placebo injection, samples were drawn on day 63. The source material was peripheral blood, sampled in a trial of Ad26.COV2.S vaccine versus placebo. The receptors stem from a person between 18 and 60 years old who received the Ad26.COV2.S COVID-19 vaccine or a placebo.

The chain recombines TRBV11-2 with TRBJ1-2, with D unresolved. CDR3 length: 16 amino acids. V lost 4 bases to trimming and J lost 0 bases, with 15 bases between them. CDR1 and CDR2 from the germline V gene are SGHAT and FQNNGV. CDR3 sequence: CASSSPKRGPNYGYTF. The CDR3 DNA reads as TGTGCCAGCAGCTCCCCGAAGAGAGGGCCTAACTATGGCTACACCTTC. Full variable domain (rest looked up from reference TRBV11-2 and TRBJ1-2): EAGVAQSPRYKIIEKRQSVAFWCNPISGHATLYWYQQILGQGPKLLIQFQNNGVVDDSQLPKDRFSAERLKGVDSTLKIQPAKLEDSAVYLCASSSPKRGPNYGYTFGSGTRLTVV.

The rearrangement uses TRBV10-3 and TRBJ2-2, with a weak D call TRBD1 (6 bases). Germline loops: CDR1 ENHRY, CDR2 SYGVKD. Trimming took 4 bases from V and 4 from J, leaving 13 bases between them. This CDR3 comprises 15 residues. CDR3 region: CAISGAGEGTGELFF. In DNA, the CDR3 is TGTGCCATCAGTGGGGCAGGGGAAGGCACCGGGGAGCTGTTTTTT.

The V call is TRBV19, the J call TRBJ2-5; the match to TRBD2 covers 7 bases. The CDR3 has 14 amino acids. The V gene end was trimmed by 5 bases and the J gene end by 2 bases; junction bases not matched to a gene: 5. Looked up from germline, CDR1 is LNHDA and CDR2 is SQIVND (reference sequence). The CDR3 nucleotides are TGTGCCAGTAGTGGGGGGGGAGGTCAAGAGACCCAGTACTTC. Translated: CASSGGGGQETQYF.

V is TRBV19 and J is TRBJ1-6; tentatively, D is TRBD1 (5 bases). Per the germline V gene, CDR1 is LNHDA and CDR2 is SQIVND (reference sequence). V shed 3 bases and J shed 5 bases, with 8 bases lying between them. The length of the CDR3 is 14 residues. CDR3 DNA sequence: TGTGCCAGTAGTATGAAGGGGAATAATTCACCCCTCCACTTT. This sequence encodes CASSMKGNNSPLHF.

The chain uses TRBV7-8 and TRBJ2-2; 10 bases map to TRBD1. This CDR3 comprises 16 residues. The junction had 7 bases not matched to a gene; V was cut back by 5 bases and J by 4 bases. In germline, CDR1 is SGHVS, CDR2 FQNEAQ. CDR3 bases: TGTGCCAGCAGCCCGACGGGACAGGGGACCACCGGGGAGCTGTTTTTT. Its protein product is CASSPTGQGTTGELFF.

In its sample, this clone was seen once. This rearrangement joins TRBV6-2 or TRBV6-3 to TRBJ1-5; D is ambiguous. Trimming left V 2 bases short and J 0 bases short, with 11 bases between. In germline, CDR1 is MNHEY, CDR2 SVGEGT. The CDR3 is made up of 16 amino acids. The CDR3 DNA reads TGTGCCAGCAGTTACAAGCGGGAAGATAGCAATCAGCCCCAGCATTTT. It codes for CASSYKREDSNQPQHF.

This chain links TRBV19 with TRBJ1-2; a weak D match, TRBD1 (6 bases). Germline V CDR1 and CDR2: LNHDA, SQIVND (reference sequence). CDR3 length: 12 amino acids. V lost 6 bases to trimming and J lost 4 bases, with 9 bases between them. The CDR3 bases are TGTGCCAGTAGAGGGGGGGGCTATGGCTACACCTTC. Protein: CASRGGGYGYTF.

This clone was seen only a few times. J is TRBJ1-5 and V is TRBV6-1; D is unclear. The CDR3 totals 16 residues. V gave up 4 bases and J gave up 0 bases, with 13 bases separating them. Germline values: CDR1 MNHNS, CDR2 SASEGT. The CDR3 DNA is TGTGCCAGCAGTGTAAGACGGCCGGATAGCAATCAGCCCCAGCATTTT. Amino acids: CASSVRRPDSNQPQHF.

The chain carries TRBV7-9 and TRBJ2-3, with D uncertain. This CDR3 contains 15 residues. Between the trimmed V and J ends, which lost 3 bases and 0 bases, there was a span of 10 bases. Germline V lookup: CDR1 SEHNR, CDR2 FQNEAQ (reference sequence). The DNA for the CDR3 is TGTGCCAGCAGCTTTCAAGGGATTAGCACAGATACGCAGTATTTT. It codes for CASSFQGISTDTQYF.

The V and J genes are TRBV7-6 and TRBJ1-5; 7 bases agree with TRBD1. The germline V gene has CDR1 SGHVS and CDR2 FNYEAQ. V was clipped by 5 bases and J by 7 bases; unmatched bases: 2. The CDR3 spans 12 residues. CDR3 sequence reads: CASSPGGQPQHF. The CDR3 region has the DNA TGTGCCAGCAGCCCAGGGGGACAGCCCCAGCATTTT.

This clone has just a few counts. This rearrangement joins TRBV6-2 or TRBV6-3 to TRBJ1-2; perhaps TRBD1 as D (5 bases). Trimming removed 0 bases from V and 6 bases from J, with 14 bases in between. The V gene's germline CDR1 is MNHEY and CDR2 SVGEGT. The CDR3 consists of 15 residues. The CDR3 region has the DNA TGTGCCAGCAGTTACTCGTATGCGGGGGATAATGGCTACACCTTC. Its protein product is CASSYSYAGDNGYTF.

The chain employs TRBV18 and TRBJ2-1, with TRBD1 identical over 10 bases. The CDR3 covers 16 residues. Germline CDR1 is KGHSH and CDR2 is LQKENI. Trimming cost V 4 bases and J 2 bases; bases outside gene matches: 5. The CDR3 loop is CASSRMDRGTYNEQFF. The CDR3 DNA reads TGTGCCAGCTCACGGATGGACAGGGGGACCTACAATGAGCAGTTCTTC.

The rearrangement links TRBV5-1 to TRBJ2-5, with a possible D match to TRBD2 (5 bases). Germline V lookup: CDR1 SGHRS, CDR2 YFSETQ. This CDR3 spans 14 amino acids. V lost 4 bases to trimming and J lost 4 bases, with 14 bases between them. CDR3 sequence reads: CASSPTLRGETQYF. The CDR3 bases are TGCGCCAGCAGCCCGACGCTACGGGGAGAGACCCAGTACTTC.

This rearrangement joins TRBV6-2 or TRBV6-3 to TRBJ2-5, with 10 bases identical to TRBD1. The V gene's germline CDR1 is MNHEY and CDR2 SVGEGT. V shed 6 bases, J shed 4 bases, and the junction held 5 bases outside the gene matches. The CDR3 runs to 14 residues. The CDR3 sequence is CASSRRDRGETQYF. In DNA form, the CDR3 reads TGTGCCAGCAGCCGCCGGGACAGGGGAGAGACCCAGTACTTC.